A selection of T cell receptor beta chains follows, all from one sample in a study of cytotoxic CD8 clonotypes in ibrutinib-treated CLL. Produced via immunoSEQ multiplex PCR; TCRdb's table is partial and in-frame only. The data hold about 200,000 clones, with over 60% observed a single time. The sample in question was PBMCs, obtained after 24 months of ibrutinib treatment. These receptor sequences come from a human donor with chronic lymphocytic leukemia. CDR3s include the opening cysteine and the closing phenylalanine or tryptophan. Fields, in order: D gene, J gene, clone size, V gene, CDR3 protein, CDR3 DNA. A D gene is named only where the DNA matches it firmly. Clone sizes are given selectively: once, few, many, or a class where the clone is expanded.

d_gene: NA
j_gene: TRBJ2-3
abundance: NA
v_gene: TRBV6-1
CDR3aa: CASSEDRRSGDTQYF
CDR3nt: TGTGCCAGCAGTGAAGACAGGCGTAGTGGGGATACGCAGTATTTT

d_gene: NA
j_gene: TRBJ1-2
abundance: few
v_gene: TRBV27
CDR3aa: CASCNAVPPYGYTF
CDR3nt: TGTGCCAGCTGCAACGCGGTGCCGCCCTATGGCTACACCTTC

d_gene: NA
j_gene: TRBJ1-3
abundance: few
v_gene: TRBV28
CDR3aa: CASSLWAGNTIYF
CDR3nt: TGTGCCAGCAGTTTATGGGCGGGAAACACCATATATTTT

d_gene: NA
j_gene: TRBJ1-1
abundance: NA
v_gene: TRBV29-1
CDR3aa: CSGGGVNTEAFF
CDR3nt: TGCAGCGGGGGGGGCGTGAACACTGAAGCTTTCTTT

d_gene: NA
j_gene: TRBJ2-1
abundance: NA
v_gene: TRBV19
CDR3aa: CASSIPRDEQFF
CDR3nt: TGTGCCAGTAGTATTCCGCGCGATGAGCAGTTCTTC

d_gene: NA
j_gene: TRBJ2-7
abundance: NA
v_gene: TRBV4-2
CDR3aa: CASSQEVGYYEQYF
CDR3nt: TGTGCCAGCAGCCAAGAAGTCGGCTACTACGAGCAGTACTTC

d_gene: TRBD2
j_gene: TRBJ2-3
abundance: NA
v_gene: TRBV4-3
CDR3aa: CASSQGPGTSGRDPLTDTQYF
CDR3nt: TGCGCCAGCAGCCAAGGACCCGGGACTAGCGGGAGGGACCCTCTCACAGATACGCAGTATTTT

d_gene: NA
j_gene: TRBJ2-7
abundance: NA
v_gene: TRBV11-2
CDR3aa: CASSLVRGYEQYF
CDR3nt: TGTGCCAGCAGCTTAGTTCGGGGTTACGAGCAGTACTTC

d_gene: NA
j_gene: TRBJ2-1
abundance: NA
v_gene: TRBV11-2
CDR3aa: CASSRDSPTYNEQFF
CDR3nt: TGTGCCAGCAGCCGGGACTCCCCAACTTACAATGAGCAGTTCTTC

d_gene: NA
j_gene: TRBJ2-7
abundance: few
v_gene: TRBV7-2
CDR3aa: CASSLVAGQARQYF
CDR3nt: TGTGCCAGCAGCTTAGTGGCGGGACAAGCCCGGCAGTACTTC

d_gene: NA
j_gene: TRBJ2-2
abundance: NA
v_gene: TRBV30
CDR3aa: CAWSTGRRDTGELFF
CDR3nt: TGTGCCTGGAGCACGGGGAGGCGCGACACCGGGGAGCTGTTTTTT

d_gene: NA
j_gene: TRBJ2-2
abundance: NA
v_gene: TRBV7-2
CDR3aa: CASSPGTPITGELFF
CDR3nt: TGTGCCAGCAGCCCTGGGACTCCAATCACCGGGGAGCTGTTTTTT

d_gene: NA
j_gene: TRBJ2-7
abundance: NA
v_gene: TRBV14
CDR3aa: CASSYRNSYEQYF
CDR3nt: TGTGCCAGCAGCTACAGGAACTCCTACGAGCAGTACTTC

d_gene: NA
j_gene: TRBJ2-5
abundance: NA
v_gene: TRBV5-1
CDR3aa: CASSLNRARGETQYF
CDR3nt: TGCGCCAGCAGCTTGAACAGGGCAAGGGGTGAGACCCAGTACTTC

d_gene: NA
j_gene: TRBJ2-7
abundance: NA
v_gene: TRBV7-9
CDR3aa: CASSLDLSAYEQYF
CDR3nt: TGTGCCAGCAGCTTAGATCTTAGCGCGTACGAGCAGTACTTC

d_gene: TRBD1
j_gene: TRBJ1-2
abundance: once
v_gene: TRBV28
CDR3aa: CASSSGTGAKGYTF
CDR3nt: TGTGCCAGCAGCTCCGGGACAGGGGCGAAGGGCTACACCTTC

d_gene: TRBD1
j_gene: TRBJ2-1
abundance: NA
v_gene: TRBV7-9
CDR3aa: CASSSGTGDEQFF
CDR3nt: TGTGCCAGCAGCTCCGGGACAGGGGATGAGCAGTTCTTC

d_gene: NA
j_gene: TRBJ1-2
abundance: NA
v_gene: TRBV2
CDR3aa: CASSEVTTGFYGYTF
CDR3nt: TGTGCCAGCAGTGAAGTTACCACAGGGTTCTATGGCTACACCTTC